This record concerns one T cell receptor beta chain sequence. Its antigen is as yet unknown. Germline loops: CDR1 LGHNA, CDR2 YSLEER. The CDR3 is 16 residues long. The junction had 5 bases not matched to a gene; V was cut back by 1 base and J by 7 bases. Libraries were prepared by immunoSEQ multiplex PCR; TCRdb keeps only in-frame clonotypes and omits some of them. The sample consists of some 70,000 clones, about four fifths of them appearing once. The sample originates from a study of T cell responses to AZD1222 COVID-19 vaccine. General observations from the study: Clonal diversity was possibly underestimated, and white British individuals and females predominated among donors. The study found Spike-specific TCR breadth and depth rose after two AZD1222 doses.

This TCR came from an adult in good health. Sequencing used peripheral blood, obtained on day 0 of AZD1222 vaccination. V usage is TRBV4-3 and J usage is TRBJ2-7; 15 positions match TRBD2. This CDR3 is CASSQGTSGGAGEQYF. In DNA, the CDR3 is TGCGCCAGCAGCCAAGGGACTAGCGGGGGGGCGGGTGAGCAGTACTTC.